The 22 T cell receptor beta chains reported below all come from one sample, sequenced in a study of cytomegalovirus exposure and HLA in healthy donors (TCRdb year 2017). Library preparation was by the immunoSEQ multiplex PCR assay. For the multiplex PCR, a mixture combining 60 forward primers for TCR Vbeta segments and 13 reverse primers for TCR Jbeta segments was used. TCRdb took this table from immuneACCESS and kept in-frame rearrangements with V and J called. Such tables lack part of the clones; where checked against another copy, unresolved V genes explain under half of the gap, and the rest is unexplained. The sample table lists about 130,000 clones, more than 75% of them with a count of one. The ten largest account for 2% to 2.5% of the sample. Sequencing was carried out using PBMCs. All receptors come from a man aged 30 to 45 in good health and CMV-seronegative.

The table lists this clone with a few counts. The CDR3 DNA reads TGCGCCAGCAGCCAAACGGGGGGAGAAAAACTGTTTTTT. Translated, it gives CASSQTGGEKLFF. This sequence joins TRBV10-2 and TRBJ1-4; D may be TRBD1 (5 bases). Trimming took off 6 bases at V and 8 bases at J, with 13 bases between the two ends. The CDR3 contains 13 residues. Germline V gives CDR1 WSHSY, CDR2 SAAADI.

The chain's CDR3 is CASSLRLSTDTQYF. CDR3 sequence (DNA): TGTGCCAGCAGCTTACGACTTAGCACAGATACGCAGTATTTT. This chain connects TRBV11-2 to TRBJ2-3; D is unclear. Looked up from germline, CDR1 is SGHAT and CDR2 is FQNNGV. The V gene lost 2 bases and the J gene lost 0 bases, with 6 bases spanning the gap. This CDR3 has 14 residues.

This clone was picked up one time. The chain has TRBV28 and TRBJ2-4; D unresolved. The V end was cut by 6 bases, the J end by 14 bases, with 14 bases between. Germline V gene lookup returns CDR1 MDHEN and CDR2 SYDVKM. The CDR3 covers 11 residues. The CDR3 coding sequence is TGTGCCAGCAGGTCCCAGGCCTCCGAGTACTTC. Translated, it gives CASRSQASEYF. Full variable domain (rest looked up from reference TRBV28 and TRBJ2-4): DVKVTQSSRYLVKRTGEKVFLECVQDMDHENMFWYRQDPGLGLRLIYFSYDVKMKEKGDIPEGYSVSREKKERFSLILESASTNQTSMYLCASRSQASEYFGAGTRLSVL.

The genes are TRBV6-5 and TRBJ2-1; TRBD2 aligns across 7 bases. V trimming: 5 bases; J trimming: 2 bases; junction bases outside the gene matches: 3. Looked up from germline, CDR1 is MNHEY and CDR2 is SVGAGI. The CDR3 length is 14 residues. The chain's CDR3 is CASSIAGPYNEQFF. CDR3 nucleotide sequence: TGTGCCAGCAGTATAGCGGGCCCCTACAATGAGCAGTTCTTC.

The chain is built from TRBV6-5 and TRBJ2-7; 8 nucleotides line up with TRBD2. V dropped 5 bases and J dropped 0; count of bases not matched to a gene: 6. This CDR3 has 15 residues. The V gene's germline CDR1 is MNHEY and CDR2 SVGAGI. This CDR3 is CASSKTSVSSYEQYF. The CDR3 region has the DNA TGTGCCAGCAGTAAGACTAGCGTGAGCTCCTACGAGCAGTACTTC.

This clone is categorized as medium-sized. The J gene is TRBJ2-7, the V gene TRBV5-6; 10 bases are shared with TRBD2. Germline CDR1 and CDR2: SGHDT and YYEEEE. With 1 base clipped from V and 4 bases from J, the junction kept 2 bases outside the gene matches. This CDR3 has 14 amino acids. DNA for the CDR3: TGTGCCAGCAGCTTGCCGACTAGCGGGTACGAGCAGTACTTC. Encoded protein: CASSLPTSGYEQYF.

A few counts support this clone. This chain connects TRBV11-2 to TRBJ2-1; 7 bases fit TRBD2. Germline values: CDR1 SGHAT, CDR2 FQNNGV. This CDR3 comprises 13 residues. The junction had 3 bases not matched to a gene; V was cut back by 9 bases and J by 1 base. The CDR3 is CASRAGSYNEQFF. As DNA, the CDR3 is TGTGCCAGTCGAGCGGGATCCTACAATGAGCAGTTCTTC. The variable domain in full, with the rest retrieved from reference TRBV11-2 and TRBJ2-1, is EAGVAQSPRYKIIEKRQSVAFWCNPISGHATLYWYQQILGQGPKLLIQFQNNGVVDDSQLPKDRFSAERLKGVDSTLKIQPAKLEDSAVYLCASRAGSYNEQFFGPGTRLTVL.

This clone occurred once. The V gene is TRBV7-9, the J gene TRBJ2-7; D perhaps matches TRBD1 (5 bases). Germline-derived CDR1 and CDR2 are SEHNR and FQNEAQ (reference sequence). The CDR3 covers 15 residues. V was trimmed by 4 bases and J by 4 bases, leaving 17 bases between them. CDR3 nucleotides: TGTGCCAGCAGCTCAAGGGGTAGTGCTTCATACGAGCAGTACTTC. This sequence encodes CASSSRGSASYEQYF.

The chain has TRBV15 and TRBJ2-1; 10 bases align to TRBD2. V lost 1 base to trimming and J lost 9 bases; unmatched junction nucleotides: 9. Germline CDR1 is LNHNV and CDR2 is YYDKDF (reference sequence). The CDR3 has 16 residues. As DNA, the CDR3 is TGTGCCACCAGCAGAGTTGGGTATAGGACTAGCGGTGAGCAGTTCTTC. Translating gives CATSRVGYRTSGEQFF.

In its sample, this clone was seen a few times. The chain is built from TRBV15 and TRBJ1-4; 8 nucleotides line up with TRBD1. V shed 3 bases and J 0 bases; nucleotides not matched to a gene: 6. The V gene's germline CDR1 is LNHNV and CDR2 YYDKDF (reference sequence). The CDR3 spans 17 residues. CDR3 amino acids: CATSRDRVGATNEKLFF. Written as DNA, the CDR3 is TGTGCCACCAGCAGGGACAGGGTGGGGGCAACTAATGAAAAACTGTTTTTT.

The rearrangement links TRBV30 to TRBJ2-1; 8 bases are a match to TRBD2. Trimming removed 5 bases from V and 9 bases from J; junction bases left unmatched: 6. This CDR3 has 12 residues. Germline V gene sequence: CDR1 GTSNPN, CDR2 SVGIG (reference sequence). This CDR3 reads CAWAQRGGEQFF. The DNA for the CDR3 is TGTGCCTGGGCTCAACGGGGGGGTGAGCAGTTCTTC. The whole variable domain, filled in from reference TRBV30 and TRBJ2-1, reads SQTIHQWPATLVQPVGSPLSLECTVEGTSNPNLYWYRQAAGRGLQLLFYSVGIGQISSEVPQNLSASRPQDRQFILSSKKLLLSDSGFYLCAWAQRGGEQFFGPGTRLTVL.

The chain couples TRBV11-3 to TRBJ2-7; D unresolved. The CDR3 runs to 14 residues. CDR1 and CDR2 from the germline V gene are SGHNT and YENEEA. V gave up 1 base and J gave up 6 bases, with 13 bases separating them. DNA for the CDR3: TGTGCCAGCAGCTTAGGGCGAGGTTCGGTCGAGCAGTACTTC. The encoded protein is CASSLGRGSVEQYF. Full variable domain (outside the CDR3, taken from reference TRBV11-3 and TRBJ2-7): EAGVVQSPRYKIIEKKQPVAFWCNPISGHNTLYWYLQNLGQGPELLIRYENEEAVDDSQLPKDRFSAERLKGVDSTLKIQPAELGDSAVYLCASSLGRGSVEQYFGPGTRLTVT.

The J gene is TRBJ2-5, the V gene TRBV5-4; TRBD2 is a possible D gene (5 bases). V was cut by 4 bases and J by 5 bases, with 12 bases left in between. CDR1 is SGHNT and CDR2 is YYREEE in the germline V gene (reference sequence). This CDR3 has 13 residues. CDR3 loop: CASSQEASETQYF. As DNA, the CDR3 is TGTGCCAGCAGCCAGGAGGCTAGCGAGACCCAGTACTTC.

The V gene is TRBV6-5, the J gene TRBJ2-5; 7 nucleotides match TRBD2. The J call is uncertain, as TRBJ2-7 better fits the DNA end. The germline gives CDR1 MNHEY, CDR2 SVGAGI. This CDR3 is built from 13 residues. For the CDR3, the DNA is TGTGCCATCAGGAGCGGGGCTTCCTACGAGCAGTACTTC. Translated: CAIRSGASYEQYF.

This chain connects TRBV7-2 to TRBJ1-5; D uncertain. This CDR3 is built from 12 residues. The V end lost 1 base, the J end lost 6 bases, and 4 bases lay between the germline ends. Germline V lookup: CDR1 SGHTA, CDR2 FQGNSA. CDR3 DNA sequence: TGTGCCAGCAGCTTAGACGGTCAGCCCCAGCATTTT. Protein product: CASSLDGQPQHF. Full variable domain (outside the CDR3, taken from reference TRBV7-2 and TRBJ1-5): GAGVSQSPSNKVTEKGKDVELRCDPISGHTALYWYRQSLGQGLEFLIYFQGNSAPDKSGLPSDRFSAERTGGSVSTLTIQRTQQEDSAVYLCASSLDGQPQHFGDGTRLSIL.

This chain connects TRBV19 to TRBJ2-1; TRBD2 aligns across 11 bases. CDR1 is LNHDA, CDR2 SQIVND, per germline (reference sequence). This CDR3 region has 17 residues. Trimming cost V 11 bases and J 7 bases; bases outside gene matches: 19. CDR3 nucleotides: TGTGCCTTCCCGGGACTAGCGGAGAACGGGACCAGGAATGAGCAGTTCTTC. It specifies CAFPGLAENGTRNEQFF.

The DNA of the CDR3 is TGTGCCAGCAGTTCGACCGTGGGGCTCGGGGGCGAGCAGTACTTC. It is translated as CASSSTVGLGGEQYF. V is TRBV27 and J is TRBJ2-7, with D perhaps matching TRBD2 (6 bases). The CDR3 covers 15 residues. Germline CDR1 and CDR2: MNHEY and SMNVEV (reference sequence). Trimming took 4 bases from V and 6 from J, leaving 19 bases between them.

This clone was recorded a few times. CDR3 loop: CASSLTGPYTEAFF. CDR3 sequence (DNA): TGTGCCAGCAGCTTAACTGGGCCCTACACTGAAGCTTTCTTT. The chain links TRBV7-2 to TRBJ1-1; D is ambiguous. Germline V gives CDR1 SGHTA, CDR2 FQGNSA. The V end lost 2 bases, the J end lost 3 bases, and 10 bases lay between the germline ends. The CDR3 has 14 residues.

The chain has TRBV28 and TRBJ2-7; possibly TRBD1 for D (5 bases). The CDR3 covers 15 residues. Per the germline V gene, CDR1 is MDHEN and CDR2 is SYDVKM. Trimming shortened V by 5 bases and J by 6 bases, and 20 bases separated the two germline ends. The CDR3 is CASSLAGGALREQYF. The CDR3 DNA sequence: TGTGCCAGCAGTCTTGCTGGTGGGGCTCTTCGCGAGCAGTACTTC.

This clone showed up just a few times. Here the CDR3 DNA reads TGTGCCAGTGCCGAGGGGGGGTTACCCTACGAGCAGTACTTC. It codes for CASAEGGLPYEQYF. The chain uses TRBV19 and TRBJ2-7, with a weak D call TRBD2 (7 bases). In germline, CDR1 is LNHDA, CDR2 SQIVND (reference sequence). V lost 8 bases and J 2 bases, leaving 16 bases between the germline ends. CDR3 length: 14 residues.

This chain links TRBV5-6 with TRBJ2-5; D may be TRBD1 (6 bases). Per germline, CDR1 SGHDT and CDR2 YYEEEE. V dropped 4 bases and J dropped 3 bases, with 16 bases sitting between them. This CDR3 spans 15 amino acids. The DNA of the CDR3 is TGTGCCAGCAGCCCACCCGATGGGGGCGAAGAGACCCAGTACTTC. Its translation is CASSPPDGGEETQYF. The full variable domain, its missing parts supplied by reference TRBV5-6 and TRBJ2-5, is DAGVTQSPTHLIKTRGQQVTLRCSPKSGHDTVSWYQQALGQGPQFIFQYYEEEERQRGNFPDRFSGHQFPNYSSELNVNALLLGDSALYLCASSPPDGGEETQYFGPGTRLLVL.

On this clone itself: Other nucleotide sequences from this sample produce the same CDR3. CDR3 DNA sequence: TGTGCCAGCGGGACGGGGACACTGAACACTGAAGCTTTCTTT. This sequence encodes CASGTGTLNTEAFF. V is TRBV7-2 and J is TRBJ1-1; the D gene is possibly TRBD1 (6 bases). The CDR3 is 14 residues long. V lost 8 bases, J lost 0 bases, and 13 bases lay in between. Germline CDR1 reads SGHTA; CDR2 reads FQGNSA.